What follows describes a single T cell receptor (beta chain). Its antigen is unidentified. Data came from immunoSEQ multiplex PCR; TCRdb stores just in-frame clones and leaves some out. Altogether 2,000 to 2,500 clones are present, 65% to 85% being singletons, with the ten largest covering around 13%. This entry belongs to a study of high-grade serous ovarian cancer treatment subgroups. Study overall: On average, just over 14,000 reads and 7,000 to 8,500 unique TCR beta rearrangements were obtained per sample. Study-wide results and limits: Without spatial data, bulk sequencing limits insight into HGSC tumor diversity. The analyses considered CDR3 and ignored CDR1 and CDR2. Repertoire similarity ranged about 0.1 to 0.85 between tumors of one patient.

Tumor samples were obtained before definitive surgery or chemotherapy. The germline V gene has CDR1 SGHTA and CDR2 FQGNSA. The CDR3 covers 13 residues. Trimming left V 6 bases short and J 5 bases short, with 11 bases between. Sequenced sample: tumor tissue. The origin of this receptor is a human donor with high-grade serous ovarian cancer. This chain uses TRBV7-2 with TRBJ1-5; unclear D gene. The CDR3 DNA follows: TGTGCCAGCAGTGCCGGGCCCTATCAGCCCCAGCATTTT. This sequence encodes CASSAGPYQPQHF. Full variable domain (rest looked up from reference TRBV7-2 and TRBJ1-5): GAGVSQSPSNKVTEKGKDVELRCDPISGHTALYWYRQSLGQGLEFLIYFQGNSAPDKSGLPSDRFSAERTGGSVSTLTIQRTQQEDSAVYLCASSAGPYQPQHFGDGTRLSIL.